The sequence of this TCR beta chain was determined in a study of blood T cell repertoires in COVID-19. Across the study: Material from acute and convalescent COVID-19 was sourced from the United States, Italy and Spain. Sources were T cells, B-cell-depleted T cells, or PBMCs; the material itself was cDNA or gDNA.

Trimming took 3 bases from V and 2 from J, leaving 7 bases between them. The CDR3 sequence is 13 residues long. In germline, CDR1 is SNHLY, CDR2 FYNNEI. Original processing methods: Amplification of reference gene primers was used by the study to estimate nucleated cell counts. Assay: immunoSEQ multiplex PCR; the TCRdb copy retains only in-frame clones and omits some. The V and J calls and clone size come from that table; D and trimming were worked out from the DNA. Of around 220,000 clones in the sample, 86% were seen once. Seattle's cohort entered during active infection and was followed longitudinally.

V usage is TRBV2 and J usage is TRBJ1-1; D call uncertain. The sequence was collected from a woman aged 45-65 years with COVID-19, enrolled during active disease. Sequenced material: peripheral blood. The CDR3 region is CASSDRGNTEAFF. For the CDR3, the DNA is TGTGCCAGCAGTGATCGGGGTAACACTGAAGCTTTCTTT.